Each of the 23 T cell receptor beta chains below was sequenced from the same sample in a study of brain T cells in children with intractable seizures. Time point denoted: blood from clinic visit 5 months post-surgery; TSC patient then seizure free. Using immunoSEQ multiplex PCR, the repertoire was profiled, and TCRdb retains in-frame clones only, with some absent. In the table there are hundreds of thousands of clones, over 90% of which are singletons. This specimen was peripheral blood, taken approximately 5 months after surgery. The receptors originated from a boy younger than two with tuberous sclerosis and intractable seizures.

The sample holds a few counts of this clone. The chain combines TRBV18 with TRBJ1-2; TRBD1 agrees at 11 bases. The CDR3 totals 14 residues. The junction had 1 base not matched to a gene; V was cut back by 3 bases and J by 4 bases. CDR1 and CDR2 (germline): KGHSH, LQKENI. The CDR3 DNA is TGTGCCAGCTCACCCGGGACAGGGGGCTATGGCTACACCTTC. Translated: CASSPGTGGYGYTF. The full variable domain, with the rest looked up from reference TRBV18 and TRBJ1-2, is NAGVMQNPRHLVRRRGQEARLRCSPMKGHSHVYWYRQLPEEGLKFMVYLQKENIIDESGMPKERFSAEFPKEGPSILRIQQVVRGDSAAYFCASSPGTGGYGYTFGSGTRLTVV.

This chain links TRBV5-6 with TRBJ1-1; D is unclear. CDR3 length: 13 amino acids. Per the germline V gene, CDR1 is SGHDT and CDR2 is YYEEEE. V lost 2 bases and J lost 1, with 6 bases in between. The DNA of the CDR3 is TGTGCCAGCAGCTTTGTGGGGAACACTGAAGCTTTCTTT. Translating it yields CASSFVGNTEAFF. The entire variable domain, with the rest obtained from reference TRBV5-6 and TRBJ1-1, is as follows: DAGVTQSPTHLIKTRGQQVTLRCSPKSGHDTVSWYQQALGQGPQFIFQYYEEEERQRGNFPDRFSGHQFPNYSSELNVNALLLGDSALYLCASSFVGNTEAFFGQGTRLTVV.

The CDR3 loop is CASIWTQYF. In nucleotides, the CDR3 is TGTGCCAGTATTTGGACCCAGTACTTC. The chain combines TRBV5-8 with TRBJ2-5; D remains ambiguous. The CDR3 is 9 amino acids. V was clipped by 8 bases and J by 7 bases, with 6 bases between them. Germline CDR1 reads SGHTS; CDR2 reads YDEGEE.

The rearrangement uses TRBV30 and TRBJ1-5; TRBD1 matches at 7 bases. The CDR3 loop spans 12 amino acids. Germline V gene sequence: CDR1 GTSNPN, CDR2 SVGIG (reference sequence). The trim removed 5 bases at V and 5 bases at J, leaving 3 bases unmatched. The CDR3 sequence is CAWRTGDQPQHF. CDR3 bases: TGTGCCTGGCGTACAGGGGATCAGCCCCAGCATTTT. Full variable domain (outside the CDR3, taken from reference TRBV30 and TRBJ1-5): SQTIHQWPATLVQPVGSPLSLECTVEGTSNPNLYWYRQAAGRGLQLLFYSVGIGQISSEVPQNLSASRPQDRQFILSSKKLLLSDSGFYLCAWRTGDQPQHFGDGTRLSIL.

The chain combines TRBV7-8 with TRBJ2-1; TRBD2 might be the D (7 bases). V lost 5 bases and J 9 bases, leaving 20 bases between the germline ends. CDR1 and CDR2 from the germline V gene are SGHVS and FQNEAQ. The CDR3 spans 15 residues. DNA for the CDR3: TGTGCCAGCAGCCCCCAGGCGGGGGCCCTCGGTGAGCAGTTCTTC. Protein: CASSPQAGALGEQFF.

V gene TRBV7-9 combines with J gene TRBJ1-3; no definite D call. Germline V gives CDR1 SEHNR, CDR2 FQNEAQ (reference sequence). V was trimmed by 4 bases and J by 1 base, leaving 14 bases between them. The length of the CDR3 is 16 residues. The CDR3 sequence: CASSSGRSESGNTIYF. In DNA, the CDR3 is TGTGCCAGCAGCTCAGGTCGTAGTGAGTCTGGAAACACCATATATTTT.

This clone appeared once. The chain employs TRBV5-1 and TRBJ2-3; D not certain. This CDR3 contains 12 residues. The germline V gene has CDR1 SGHRS and CDR2 YFSETQ. The ends were cut back, 5 bases at V and 3 bases at J, with 7 bases in the middle. This CDR3 reads CASSLRTDTQYF. In DNA form, the CDR3 reads TGCGCCAGCAGTTTGAGAACAGATACGCAGTATTTT.

The count of this clone is one. The chain links TRBV11-2 to TRBJ2-3; possible D gene TRBD2, 5 bases. V was trimmed by 3 bases and J by 2 bases, leaving 15 bases between them. Per germline, CDR1 SGHAT and CDR2 FQNNGV. CDR3 length: 16 amino acids. The CDR3 bases are TGTGCCAGCAGCTTGATGGCGGGCCTACACACAGATACGCAGTATTTT. Its translation is CASSLMAGLHTDTQYF.

V gene TRBV5-4 combines with J gene TRBJ1-2, with TRBD1 identical over 9 bases. The CDR3 extends over 15 amino acids. The germline gives CDR1 SGHNT, CDR2 YYREEE (reference sequence). J was trimmed by 4 bases and V by 0 bases; bases with no gene match: 4. In DNA form, the CDR3 reads TGTGCCAGCAGCTTGGGGGGACAGGGAAGCTATGGCTACACCTTC. Protein product: CASSLGGQGSYGYTF.

The genes are TRBV7-2 and TRBJ2-3, with 9 bases that match TRBD2. From germline, CDR1 is SGHTA and CDR2 FQGNSA. The CDR3 extends over 16 amino acids. With V trimmed by 0 bases and J by 1 base, 2 bases remained unmatched. The CDR3 nucleotides read TGTGCCAGCAGCTTAGCGGCTAGCGGGGGCACAGATACGCAGTATTTT. Its translation is CASSLAASGGTDTQYF.

The chain employs TRBV5-1 and TRBJ2-7; 8 bases are a match to TRBD1. Germline CDR1 and CDR2: SGHRS and YFSETQ. The CDR3 is 15 residues long. V shed 4 bases, J shed 2 bases, and the junction held 8 bases outside the gene matches. The chain's CDR3 is CASSPGQGPTYEQYF. CDR3 nucleotides: TGCGCCAGCAGCCCCGGACAGGGACCCACCTACGAGCAGTACTTC.

The chain joins TRBV14 to TRBJ1-6, with no clear D. CDR3 size: 15 residues. Trimming took off 3 bases at V and 9 bases at J, with 15 bases between the two ends. Germline V gives CDR1 SGHDN, CDR2 FVKESK. In DNA, the CDR3 is TGTGCCAGCAGCCACTATACCTGGTTTCCTTCACCCCTCCACTTT. It specifies CASSHYTWFPSPLHF.

This chain uses TRBV27 with TRBJ1-2, with 8 bases that match TRBD1. The J segment lost 2 bases and the V segment lost 5 bases, leaving 10 bases of the junction unmatched. This CDR3 is 16 amino acids long. The germline gives CDR1 MNHEY, CDR2 SMNVEV (reference sequence). The CDR3 coding sequence is TGTGCCAGCAGTCCGGCGGGACAGGTCGCGAACTATGGCTACACCTTC. It encodes CASSPAGQVANYGYTF.

J is TRBJ2-2 and V is TRBV6-1; no clear D. The V and J ends lost 1 base and 5 bases respectively, with 14 bases between them. Germline CDR1 is MNHNS and CDR2 is SASEGT. This CDR3 is 16 amino acids long. The CDR3 DNA reads as TGTGCCAGCAGTGAAGGGTTAAGATCAAATACCGGGGAGCTGTTTTTT. It encodes CASSEGLRSNTGELFF.

This clone occurred once. The V gene is TRBV27, the J gene TRBJ2-5; 12 nucleotides line up with TRBD2. The ends lost 3 bases at V and 11 bases at J; junction bases unmatched: 10. The CDR3 totals 15 residues. Germline V gives CDR1 MNHEY, CDR2 SMNVEV (reference sequence). In nucleotides, the CDR3 is TGTGCCAGCAGTTTTTCTCCTAGCGGGGGGGCGGAACAGTACTTC. It specifies CASSFSPSGGAEQYF.

This clone is a singleton in its sample. The chain combines TRBV23-1 with TRBJ2-7; D gene ambiguous. TRBV23-1 is known as an ORF, though its function is uncertain. The CDR3 spans 11 residues. V was pared by 9 bases and J by 6 bases, with 12 bases between. This CDR3 reads CASYHPGEQYF. The DNA of the CDR3 is TGCGCCAGTTACCACCCCGGCGAGCAGTACTTC.

This CDR3 reads CASSQSPSLGQETQYF. CDR3 sequence (DNA): TGCGCCAGCAGCCAATCCCCCTCGTTGGGACAAGAGACCCAGTACTTC. The chain couples TRBV4-1 to TRBJ2-5; D remains unclear. Germline V lookup: CDR1 MGHRA, CDR2 YSYEKL. The germline V and J ends were trimmed by 2 bases and 2 bases, with 15 bases remaining between them. This CDR3 contains 16 residues.

This chain links TRBV7-2 with TRBJ1-1; 8 bases are shared with TRBD1. The J segment lost 2 bases and the V segment lost 3 bases, leaving 8 bases of the junction unmatched. CDR1 is SGHTA, CDR2 FQGNSA, per germline. The CDR3 loop spans 16 amino acids. The CDR3 here is CASSFYLGQGNTEAFF. Here the CDR3 DNA reads TGTGCCAGCAGCTTTTACCTCGGACAGGGAAACACTGAAGCTTTCTTT.

There are a few counts of this clone. The sample contains more than one DNA sequence encoding this CDR3. The V call is TRBV9, the J call TRBJ2-2, with 7 bases that match TRBD2. The CDR3 sequence is 13 residues long. The germline V gene encodes CDR1 SGDLS and CDR2 YYNGEE. V lost 2 bases, J lost 5 bases, and 0 bases stayed unmatched. CDR3 residues: CASSVGGTGELFF. CDR3 sequence (DNA): TGTGCCAGCAGCGTCGGGGGGACCGGGGAGCTGTTTTTT.

The chain employs TRBV4-1 and TRBJ1-4; D gene unclear. The germline V gene has CDR1 MGHRA and CDR2 YSYEKL. This CDR3 has 15 amino acids. V was shortened by 1 base and J by 6 bases, with 12 bases between the two germline ends. CDR3 protein: CASSQAPVTYEKLFF. CDR3 sequence (DNA): TGCGCCAGCAGCCAAGCACCGGTGACTTATGAAAAACTGTTTTTT.

V is TRBV6-5 and J is TRBJ1-1; tentative D call: TRBD1 (6 bases). V lost 6 bases and J lost 1, with 12 bases in between. Germline CDR1 is MNHEY and CDR2 is SVGAGI. The CDR3 is 14 residues long. CDR3 residues: CASSNGQTNTEAFF. DNA of the CDR3: TGTGCCAGCAGCAATGGACAGACGAACACTGAAGCTTTCTTT.

The V and J genes are TRBV6-1 and TRBJ2-1; D is perhaps TRBD1 or TRBD2 (5 bases each). Germline lookup yields CDR1 MNHNS and CDR2 SASEGT. With 6 bases removed from V and 14 bases from J, the gap between germline ends came to 17 bases. The CDR3 runs 12 residues. The CDR3 is CASRLGAAAEFF. For the CDR3, the DNA is TGTGCCAGCAGACTAGGGGCTGCGGCGGAGTTCTTC.

This chain connects TRBV2 to TRBJ1-6; perhaps TRBD1 as D (6 bases). Per germline, CDR1 SNHLY and CDR2 FYNNEI. Between the trimmed V and J ends, which lost 6 bases and 8 bases, there was a span of 14 bases. The CDR3 runs 14 residues. CDR3 loop: CASRKGGGYSPLHF. The DNA of the CDR3 is TGTGCCAGCAGGAAGGGGGGGGGATATTCACCCCTCCACTTT. The whole variable domain, remainder taken from reference TRBV2 and TRBJ1-6, is EPEVTQTPSHQVTQMGQEVILRCVPISNHLYFYWYRQILGQKVEFLVSFYNNEISEKSEIFDDQFSVERPDGSNFTLKIRSTKLEDSAMYFCASRKGGGYSPLHFGNGTRLTVT.